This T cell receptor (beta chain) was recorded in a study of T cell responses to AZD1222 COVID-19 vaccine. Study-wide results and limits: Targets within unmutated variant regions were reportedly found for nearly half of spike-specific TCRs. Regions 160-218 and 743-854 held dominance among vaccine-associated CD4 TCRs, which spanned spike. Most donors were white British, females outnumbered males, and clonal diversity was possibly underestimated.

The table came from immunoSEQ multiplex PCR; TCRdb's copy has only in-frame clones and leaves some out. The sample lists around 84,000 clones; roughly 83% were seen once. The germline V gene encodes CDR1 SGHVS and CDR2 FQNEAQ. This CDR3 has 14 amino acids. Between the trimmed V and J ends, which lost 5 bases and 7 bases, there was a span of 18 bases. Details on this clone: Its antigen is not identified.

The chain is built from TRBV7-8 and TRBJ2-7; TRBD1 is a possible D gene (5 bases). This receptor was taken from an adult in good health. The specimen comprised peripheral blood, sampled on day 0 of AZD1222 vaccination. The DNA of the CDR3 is TGTGCCAGCAGCGCTGGACATAAAAGGTGGGAGCAGTACTTC. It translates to CASSAGHKRWEQYF.